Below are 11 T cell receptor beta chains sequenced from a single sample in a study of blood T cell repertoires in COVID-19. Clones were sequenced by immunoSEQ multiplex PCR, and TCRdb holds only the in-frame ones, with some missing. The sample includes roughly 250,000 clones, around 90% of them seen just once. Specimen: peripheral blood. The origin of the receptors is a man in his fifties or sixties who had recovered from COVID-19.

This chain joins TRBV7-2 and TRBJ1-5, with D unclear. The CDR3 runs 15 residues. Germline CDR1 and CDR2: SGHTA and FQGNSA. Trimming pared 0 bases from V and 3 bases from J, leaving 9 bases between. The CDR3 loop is CASSLAPGNNQPQHF. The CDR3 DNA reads TGTGCCAGCAGCTTAGCGCCCGGGAACAATCAGCCCCAGCATTTT.

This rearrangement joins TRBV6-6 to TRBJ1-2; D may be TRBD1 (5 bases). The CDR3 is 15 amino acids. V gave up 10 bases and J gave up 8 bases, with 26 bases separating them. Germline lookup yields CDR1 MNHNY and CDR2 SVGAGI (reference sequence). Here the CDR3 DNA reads TGTGCCACCAAAGCGCGGGACGCAATACGATTAGGCTACACCTTC. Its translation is CATKARDAIRLGYTF.

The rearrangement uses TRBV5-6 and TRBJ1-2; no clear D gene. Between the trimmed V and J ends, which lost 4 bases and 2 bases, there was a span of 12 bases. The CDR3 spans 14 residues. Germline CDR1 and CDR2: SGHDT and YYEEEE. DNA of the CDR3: TGTGCCAGCAGCCCGAAGCGGGGAAACTATGGCTACACCTTC. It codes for CASSPKRGNYGYTF.

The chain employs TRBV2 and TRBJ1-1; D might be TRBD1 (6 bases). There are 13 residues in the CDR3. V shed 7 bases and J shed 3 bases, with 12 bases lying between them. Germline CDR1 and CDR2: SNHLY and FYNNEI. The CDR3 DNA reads TGTGCCAGCAACTCCTACAGGGACACTGAAGCTTTCTTT. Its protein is CASNSYRDTEAFF.

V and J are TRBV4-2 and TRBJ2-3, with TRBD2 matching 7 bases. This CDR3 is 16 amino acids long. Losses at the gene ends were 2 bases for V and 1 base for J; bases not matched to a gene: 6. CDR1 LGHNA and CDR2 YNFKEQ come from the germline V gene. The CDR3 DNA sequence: TGTGCCAGCAGCCAAAATGGCGGGGGAGGCACAGATACGCAGTATTTT. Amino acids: CASSQNGGGGTDTQYF.

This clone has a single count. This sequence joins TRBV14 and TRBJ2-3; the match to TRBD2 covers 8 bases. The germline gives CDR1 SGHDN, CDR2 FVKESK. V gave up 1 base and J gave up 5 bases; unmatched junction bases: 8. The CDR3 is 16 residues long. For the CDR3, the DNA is TGTGCCAGCAGCCAAGTCGGGGGGGGGCCTGTAGATACGCAGTATTTT. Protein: CASSQVGGGPVDTQYF.

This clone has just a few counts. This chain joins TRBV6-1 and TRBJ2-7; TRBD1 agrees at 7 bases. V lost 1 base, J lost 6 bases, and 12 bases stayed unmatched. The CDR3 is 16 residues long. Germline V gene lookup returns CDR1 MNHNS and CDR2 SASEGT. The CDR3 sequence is CASSEVGQVLRLEQYF. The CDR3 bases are TGTGCCAGCAGTGAAGTCGGACAGGTTTTAAGGCTCGAGCAGTACTTC.

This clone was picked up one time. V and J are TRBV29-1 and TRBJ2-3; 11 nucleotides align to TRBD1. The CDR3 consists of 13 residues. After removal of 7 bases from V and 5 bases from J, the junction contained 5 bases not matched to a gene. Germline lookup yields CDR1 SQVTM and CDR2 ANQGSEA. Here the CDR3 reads CSGRTGGIDTQYF. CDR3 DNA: TGCAGCGGACGGACAGGGGGCATAGATACGCAGTATTTT.

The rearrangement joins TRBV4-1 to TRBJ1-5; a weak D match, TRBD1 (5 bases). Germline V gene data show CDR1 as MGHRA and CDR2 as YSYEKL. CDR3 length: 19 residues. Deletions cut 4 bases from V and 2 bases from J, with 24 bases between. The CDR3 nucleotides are TGCGCCAGCAGCCTTACACTAAGGACACCTCCAATGGGCAATCAGCCCCAGCATTTT. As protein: CASSLTLRTPPMGNQPQHF.

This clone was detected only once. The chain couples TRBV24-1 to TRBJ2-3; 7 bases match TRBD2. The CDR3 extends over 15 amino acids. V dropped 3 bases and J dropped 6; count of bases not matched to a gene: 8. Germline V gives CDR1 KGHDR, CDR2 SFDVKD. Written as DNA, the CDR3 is TGTGCCACCAGTGATGGGGGGGATCTTTCCGATACGCAGTATTTT. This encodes CATSDGGDLSDTQYF.

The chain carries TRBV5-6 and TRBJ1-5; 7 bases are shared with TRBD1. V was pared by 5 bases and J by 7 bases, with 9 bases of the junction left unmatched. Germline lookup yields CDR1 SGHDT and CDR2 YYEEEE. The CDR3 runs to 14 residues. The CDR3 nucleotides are TGTGCCAGCAGTCTGAGGGGACAGAGCCAGCCCCAGCATTTT. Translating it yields CASSLRGQSQPQHF.